A single sample is the source of the 9 T cell receptor beta chains below, sequenced in a study of CD8 T cells in ankylosing spondylitis. Study observations and caveats: A TCR beta motif of seven or eight highly homologous variants appeared characteristic of ankylosing spondylitis blood.

Their cognate antigens are unknown. TCRdb reprocessed the 5' RACE reads via MiXCR and lists one record per CDR3 protein. This sample has hundreds of thousands of distinct CDR3 sequences, with 15% to 20% found just once. Specimen: blood, either unsorted or a sorted T cell fraction (not recorded which). The receptors shown here come from a male donor with ankylosing spondylitis.

This chain uses TRBV9 with TRBJ2-1; 10 bases match TRBD2. This CDR3 region has 16 residues. V lost 3 bases to trimming and J lost 0 bases; unmatched junction nucleotides: 3. Germline V gene sequence: CDR1 SGDLS, CDR2 YYNGEE. The CDR3 region is CASSALAGSSYNEQFF. The CDR3 nucleotides are TGTGCCAGCAGCGCACTAGCGGGAAGCTCCTACAATGAGCAGTTCTTC.

This sequence joins TRBV20-1 and TRBJ1-2; D unclear. Per germline, CDR1 DFQATT and CDR2 SNEGSKA (reference sequence). The CDR3 runs 14 residues. Trimming removed 2 bases from V and 7 bases from J, with 17 bases in between. CDR3 in amino acids: CSARKTGVTGGYTF. CDR3 nucleotide sequence: TGCAGTGCTAGAAAAACGGGAGTCACGGGTGGCTACACCTTC.

This clonotype was seen a few times. This sequence joins TRBV29-1 and TRBJ1-1; tentative D call: TRBD1 (5 bases). V was pared by 1 base and J by 2 bases, with 8 bases between. CDR1 is SQVTM and CDR2 is ANQGSEA in the germline V gene. This CDR3 contains 13 residues. CDR3 region: CSVEVDSNTEAFF. The CDR3 region has the DNA TGCAGCGTTGAAGTCGACAGCAACACTGAAGCTTTCTTT.

This clonotype was counted between two and nine times. The V call is TRBV15, the J call TRBJ2-7, with a tentative D call TRBD1 (5 bases). This CDR3 region has 15 residues. Germline V lookup: CDR1 LNHNV, CDR2 YYDKDF (reference sequence). The ends were cut back, 3 bases at V and 4 bases at J, with 16 bases in the middle. This CDR3 reads CATSSQGSRQYEQYF. CDR3 nucleotide sequence: TGTGCCACCAGCAGCCAAGGGTCCCGACAGTACGAGCAGTACTTC.

This clonotype was seen more than once but under ten times. This chain connects TRBV5-5 to TRBJ2-6; no clear D. CDR1 SGHKS and CDR2 YYEKEE come from the germline V gene (reference sequence). V was cut by 1 base and J by 3 bases, with 11 bases left in between. The CDR3 has 16 residues. This CDR3 is CASSLWVLGGANVLTF. The DNA for the CDR3 is TGTGCCAGCAGCTTGTGGGTGCTTGGTGGGGCCAACGTCCTGACTTTC.

This clonotype was recorded a few times. This chain links TRBV4-1 with TRBJ2-3; possible D gene TRBD2, 5 bases. The germline gives CDR1 MGHRA, CDR2 YSYEKL. Trimming stripped 7 bases from V and 3 bases from J, with 11 bases between. CDR3 length equals 13 residues. CDR3 coding DNA: TGCGCCAGCACTATTAGCGAGACAGATACGCAGTATTTT. This sequence encodes CASTISETDTQYF.

In this sample, this clonotype turned up many times. This chain joins TRBV7-2 and TRBJ1-2; D gene uncertain. This CDR3 comprises 13 residues. V lost 2 bases, J lost 5 bases, and 9 bases lay in between. Germline V gene lookup returns CDR1 SGHTA and CDR2 FQGNSA. CDR3 coding DNA: TGTGCCAGCAGCTTAACACGGCAGTATGGCTACACCTTC. This translates into CASSLTRQYGYTF.

The chain recombines TRBV7-2 with TRBJ2-2; D unclear. With 6 bases removed from V and 5 bases from J, the gap between germline ends came to 13 bases. Per the germline V gene, CDR1 is SGHTA and CDR2 is FQGNSA. This CDR3 spans 14 amino acids. In nucleotides, the CDR3 is TGTGCCAGCAGATCCATACCCACGACCGGGGAGCTGTTTTTT. Translated: CASRSIPTTGELFF. The complete variable domain, with remaining parts taken from reference TRBV7-2 and TRBJ2-2, reads GAGVSQSPSNKVTEKGKDVELRCDPISGHTALYWYRQSLGQGLEFLIYFQGNSAPDKSGLPSDRFSAERTGGSVSTLTIQRTQQEDSAVYLCASRSIPTTGELFFGEGSRLTVL.

V usage is TRBV7-3 and J usage is TRBJ1-1; D is uncertain. This CDR3 spans 13 amino acids. V was clipped by 5 bases and J by 7 bases, with 14 bases between them. Per germline, CDR1 SGHTA and CDR2 FQGTGA. The CDR3 nucleotides read TGTGCCAGCAGCGAAGTAGTGGGCCGTGAAGCTTTCTTT. Its translation is CASSEVVGREAFF.